Listed below are T cell receptor beta chains from one sample, sequenced in a study of T-cell reconstitution after alpha-beta-depleted transplantation in children. TCRdb independently ran MiXCR on the PCR reads; one entry per CDR3 protein. The sample includes approximately 500,000 distinct CDR3 sequences, about 10% of them seen just once. The specimen comprised PBMCs, sampled before TCRalphabeta/CD19-depleted stem cell transplant. Receptors originate from a child aged 2-15 years with inherited bone marrow failure, due to receive a stem cell transplant. CDR3s include the opening cysteine and the closing phenylalanine or tryptophan. A D gene is named only where the DNA matches it firmly.

v_call: TRBV7-8
j_call: TRBJ2-1
d_call: -
cdr3_aa: CASSSTVGQGTGGYNEQFF

v_call: TRBV10-2
j_call: TRBJ2-3
d_call: TRBD2
cdr3_aa: CASSGTSRNTDTQYF

v_call: TRBV5-1
j_call: TRBJ2-6
d_call: TRBD2
cdr3_aa: CASSPRDSGSPGANVLTF

v_call: TRBV24-1
j_call: TRBJ2-2
d_call: TRBD2
cdr3_aa: CATSGLAGGANTGELFF

v_call: TRBV7-9
j_call: TRBJ2-1
d_call: -
cdr3_aa: CAISFGFPYNEQFF

v_call: TRBV29-1
j_call: TRBJ2-2
d_call: -
cdr3_aa: CSVFGTANTGELFF

v_call: TRBV5-1
j_call: TRBJ2-3
d_call: TRBD2
cdr3_aa: CASSFGRARTDTQYF

v_call: TRBV7-9
j_call: TRBJ2-5
d_call: TRBD2
cdr3_aa: CASSSTLAVGETQYF

v_call: TRBV20-1
j_call: TRBJ2-7
d_call: -
cdr3_aa: CSARRYGEQYF

v_call: TRBV24-1
j_call: TRBJ1-3
d_call: -
cdr3_aa: CATSEREEGYGNTIYF

v_call: TRBV6-2/TRBV6-3
j_call: TRBJ2-7
d_call: TRBD1
cdr3_aa: CASSPDEGQGSYEQYF

v_call: TRBV29-1
j_call: TRBJ2-1
d_call: TRBD2
cdr3_aa: CSGGVRLAGVNEQFF

v_call: TRBV12-3/TRBV12-4
j_call: TRBJ1-5
d_call: -
cdr3_aa: CASSLQVLQPQHF

v_call: TRBV20-1
j_call: TRBJ2-1
d_call: TRBD2
cdr3_aa: CSAISGSLHNEQFF

v_call: TRBV29-1
j_call: TRBJ2-7
d_call: -
cdr3_aa: CSVGPRHDEQYF

v_call: TRBV9
j_call: TRBJ2-1
d_call: TRBD2
cdr3_aa: CASSIGLAGGLANEQFF

v_call: TRBV20-1
j_call: TRBJ2-1
d_call: -
cdr3_aa: CSARDWNYNEQFF

v_call: TRBV7-2
j_call: TRBJ1-2
d_call: -
cdr3_aa: CASSLGPQAYYGYTF

v_call: TRBV20-1
j_call: TRBJ2-3
d_call: TRBD2
cdr3_aa: CSAYLFTSGSAF

v_call: TRBV20-1
j_call: TRBJ2-1
d_call: -
cdr3_aa: CSARKTSFDEQFF

v_call: TRBV21-1
j_call: TRBJ2-7
d_call: -
cdr3_aa: CASGRDSTYEQYF

v_call: TRBV29-1
j_call: TRBJ2-2
d_call: -
cdr3_aa: CSVASFAGELFF

v_call: TRBV20-1
j_call: TRBJ2-1
d_call: TRBD1
cdr3_aa: CSARGDRAYNERFF

v_call: TRBV9
j_call: TRBJ2-7
d_call: TRBD1
cdr3_aa: CASSEYTGGAGSYEQYF

v_call: TRBV5-6
j_call: TRBJ2-4
d_call: -
cdr3_aa: CASSPTVAKNIQYF

v_call: TRBV28
j_call: TRBJ2-2
d_call: TRBD2
cdr3_aa: CASSPRGGEDTGELFF

v_call: TRBV4-3
j_call: TRBJ1-2
d_call: TRBD1
cdr3_aa: CASSQVDRAGYGYTF

v_call: TRBV14
j_call: TRBJ2-3
d_call: -
cdr3_aa: CASSQGDGVDTQYF

v_call: TRBV7-9
j_call: TRBJ2-5
d_call: TRBD2
cdr3_aa: CAISSPTSGLDQETQYF

v_call: TRBV5-6
j_call: TRBJ1-2
d_call: TRBD1
cdr3_aa: CASSPEGGQGFNYGYTF

v_call: TRBV27
j_call: TRBJ2-3
d_call: TRBD2
cdr3_aa: CASSSGLHLASTDTQYF

v_call: TRBV7-9
j_call: TRBJ2-1
d_call: TRBD2
cdr3_aa: CASSALAGGPDEQFF

v_call: TRBV29-1
j_call: TRBJ2-7
d_call: -
cdr3_aa: CSVALRLGSGNEQYF

v_call: TRBV12-3/TRBV12-4
j_call: TRBJ1-5
d_call: TRBD1
cdr3_aa: CASSSPDREKQPQHF

v_call: TRBV12-3/TRBV12-4
j_call: TRBJ2-1
d_call: -
cdr3_aa: CASSLARRPIRGEMGNEQFF

v_call: TRBV6-5
j_call: TRBJ2-1
d_call: TRBD2
cdr3_aa: CASSYGLAKDEQFF

v_call: TRBV12-3/TRBV12-4
j_call: TRBJ2-5
d_call: -
cdr3_aa: CASSSSISISSETQYF

v_call: TRBV7-9
j_call: TRBJ2-1
d_call: TRBD2
cdr3_aa: CASSGLAGGPRYNEQFF

v_call: TRBV15
j_call: TRBJ2-1
d_call: TRBD2
cdr3_aa: CATSSRWASGRPSSYNEQFF

v_call: TRBV11-2
j_call: TRBJ1-5
d_call: TRBD1
cdr3_aa: CASSRGQGSGNQPQHF

v_call: TRBV7-2
j_call: TRBJ2-7
d_call: -
cdr3_aa: CASSLLFSSYYEQYF

v_call: TRBV30
j_call: TRBJ2-1
d_call: -
cdr3_aa: CACLSDEQFF

v_call: TRBV12-3/TRBV12-4
j_call: TRBJ2-5
d_call: -
cdr3_aa: CASTPSGDQETQYF

v_call: TRBV6-1
j_call: TRBJ2-3
d_call: TRBD1
cdr3_aa: CASRTVGGNTQYF

v_call: TRBV30
j_call: TRBJ2-7
d_call: TRBD2
cdr3_aa: CASGGSHEQYF

v_call: TRBV28
j_call: TRBJ2-1
d_call: -
cdr3_aa: CASSLDGTSYNEQFF

v_call: TRBV12-3/TRBV12-4
j_call: TRBJ2-3
d_call: TRBD1
cdr3_aa: CASSSGGWTDTQYF

v_call: TRBV7-9
j_call: TRBJ2-7
d_call: -
cdr3_aa: CASSGQIYEQYF

v_call: TRBV9
j_call: TRBJ2-2
d_call: TRBD2
cdr3_aa: CASSVGLAGTAGTGELFF

v_call: TRBV24-1
j_call: TRBJ2-2
d_call: TRBD1
cdr3_aa: CATSDGTDTGELFF

v_call: TRBV27
j_call: TRBJ2-1
d_call: TRBD2
cdr3_aa: CASTGLAGGGGYNEQFF